A single sample gave rise to the 8 T cell receptor beta chains below, sequenced in a study of cytomegalovirus exposure and HLA in healthy donors. The PCR made use of 60 Vbeta and 13 Jbeta primers. The assay was immunoSEQ multiplex PCR, and TCRdb's table has in-frame clones only and misses some. The sample holds roughly 150,000 clones, approximately 80% seen once. The sample was PBMCs. The receptor set was obtained from a boy aged 2 to 9 in good health and CMV-seronegative.

This clone was detected once. The genes are TRBV7-2 and TRBJ2-3, with 16 positions matching TRBD2. The CDR3 totals 19 residues. Germline V gives CDR1 SGHTA, CDR2 FQGNSA. The V and J ends lost 4 bases and 3 bases, in that order; junction bases with no gene match: 10. The DNA for the CDR3 is TGTGCCAGCAGCTCTCCGGGACTAGCGGGGGGGTCCGAAACAGATACGCAGTATTTT. It translates to CASSSPGLAGGSETDTQYF.

The J gene is TRBJ2-7, the V gene TRBV5-6; TRBD1 is a possible D gene (6 bases). Germline assignment: CDR1 SGHDT and CDR2 YYEEEE. CDR3 length equals 15 residues. V dropped 4 bases and J dropped 3 bases, with 17 bases sitting between them. CDR3: CASSPTGTNFYEQYV. CDR3 sequence (DNA): TGTGCCAGCAGCCCTACCGGGACAAATTTCTACGAGCAGTACGTC.

The chain couples TRBV7-9 to TRBJ2-5; TRBD2 agrees at 9 bases. Germline V gene sequence: CDR1 SEHNR, CDR2 FQNEAQ (reference sequence). The trim removed 1 base at V and 3 bases at J, leaving 3 bases unmatched. CDR3 length: 15 residues. For the CDR3, the DNA is TGTGCCAGCAGCTTAGTAGCTAGCGGGAAAGAGACCCAGTACTTC. Residues: CASSLVASGKETQYF.

The rearrangement uses TRBV9 and TRBJ1-2; D might be TRBD1 (5 bases). Germline CDR1 and CDR2: SGDLS and YYNGEE. The V end lost 2 bases, the J end lost 2 bases, and 7 bases lay between the germline ends. The CDR3 loop spans 13 amino acids. The CDR3 reads CASSVGGNYGYTF. The CDR3 bases are TGTGCCAGCAGCGTGGGGGGGAACTATGGCTACACCTTC.

The V call is TRBV4-3, the J call TRBJ1-2, with 7 bases that match TRBD1. The CDR3 covers 15 residues. Germline CDR1 LGHNA, CDR2 YSLEER. V trimming: 0 bases; J trimming: 8 bases; junction bases outside the gene matches: 9. CDR3 coding DNA: TGCGCCAGCAGCCAAGAGAGGGGGACAGTCAAGGGCTACACCTTC. Translating it yields CASSQERGTVKGYTF.

In nucleotides, the CDR3 is TGTGCCACCAGCAGCTCTAGGGGTACCGGGGAGCTGTTTTTT. Encoded protein: CATSSSRGTGELFF. This chain links TRBV15 with TRBJ2-2, with a weak D call TRBD1 (5 bases). The V end was cut by 3 bases, the J end by 5 bases, with 10 bases between. Germline assignment: CDR1 LNHNV and CDR2 YYDKDF (reference sequence). The CDR3 extends over 14 amino acids.

CDR3 loop: CACTARHRGSNYGYTF. The DNA for the CDR3 is TGTGCCTGTACCGCACGCCACAGGGGGTCTAACTATGGCTACACCTTC. This rearrangement joins TRBV30 to TRBJ1-2, with 8 bases matching TRBD1. CDR3 length: 16 amino acids. Per germline, CDR1 GTSNPN and CDR2 SVGIG (reference sequence). Unmatched junction bases numbered 12, after V lost 6 bases and J lost 0 bases.

This chain links TRBV4-1 with TRBJ2-5; 10 bases align to TRBD2. Germline V gene lookup returns CDR1 MGHRA and CDR2 YSYEKL. CDR3 size: 18 residues. Losses at the gene ends were 4 bases for V and 7 bases for J; bases not matched to a gene: 18. CDR3 nucleotide sequence: TGCGCCAGCAGCCCGACCATAATTCGAGCGGGGGGGCCTGGGACCCAGTACTTC. It is translated as CASSPTIIRAGGPGTQYF.